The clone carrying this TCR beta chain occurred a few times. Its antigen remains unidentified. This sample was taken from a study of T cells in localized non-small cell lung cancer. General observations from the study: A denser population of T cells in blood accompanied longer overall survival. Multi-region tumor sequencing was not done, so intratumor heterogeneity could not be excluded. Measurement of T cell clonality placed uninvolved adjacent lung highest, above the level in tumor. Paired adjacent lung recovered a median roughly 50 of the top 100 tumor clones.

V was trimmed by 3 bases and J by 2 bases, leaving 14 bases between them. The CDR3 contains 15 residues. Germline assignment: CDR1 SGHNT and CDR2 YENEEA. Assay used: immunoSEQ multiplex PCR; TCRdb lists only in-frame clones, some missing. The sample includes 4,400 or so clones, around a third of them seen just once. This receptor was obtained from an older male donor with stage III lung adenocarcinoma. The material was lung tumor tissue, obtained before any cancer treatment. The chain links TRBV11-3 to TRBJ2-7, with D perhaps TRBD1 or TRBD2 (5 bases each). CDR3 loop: CASSFQPGTTYEQYF. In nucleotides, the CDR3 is TGTGCCAGCAGCTTCCAACCCGGGACGACCTACGAGCAGTACTTC.